These 21 T cell receptor beta chains originate from one sample sequenced in a study of T cell repertoires in cytomegalovirus infection. One entry per CDR3 protein results from TCRdb running MiXCR on the reads. The table lists over 150,000 distinct CDR3 sequences, approximately 18% of them singletons. Sequencing was carried out using CD8+ T cells from PBMCs. Every receptor here comes from a human donor in good health (CMV status not recorded). Some clones in this sample may be carry-over from other donors' samples.

This clonotype was picked up a small number of times. The chain has TRBV4-1 and TRBJ2-5; 7 bases map to TRBD1. This CDR3 comprises 14 residues. Germline V gene data show CDR1 as MGHRA and CDR2 as YSYEKL. The V gene end was trimmed by 0 bases and the J gene end by 2 bases; junction bases not matched to a gene: 0. The CDR3 nucleotides are TGCGCCAGCAGCCAAGAGGGACAGCAAGAGACCCAGTACTTC. Amino acids: CASSQEGQQETQYF.

In this sample, this clonotype turned up many times. The gene calls are TRBV7-2 and TRBJ2-5, with D unresolved. CDR3 size: 14 residues. V shed 2 bases and J shed 0 bases, with 7 bases lying between them. Germline assignment: CDR1 SGHTA and CDR2 FQGNSA. The CDR3 region is CASSLNSYQETQYF. CDR3 in DNA: TGTGCCAGCAGCTTAAACAGCTACCAAGAGACCCAGTACTTC.

This clonotype was detected only a few times. The chain combines TRBV7-9 with TRBJ2-1, with 7 nucleotides matching TRBD2. Germline V gives CDR1 SEHNR, CDR2 FQNEAQ (reference sequence). The ends lost 5 bases at V and 0 bases at J; junction bases unmatched: 4. The CDR3 is 15 amino acids. CDR3 residues: CASSPSGSSYNEQFF. For the CDR3, the DNA is TGTGCCAGCAGCCCTAGCGGTAGCTCCTACAATGAGCAGTTCTTC.

V is TRBV28 and J is TRBJ1-4, with a tentative D call TRBD1 (5 bases). With 5 bases removed from V and 8 bases from J, the gap between germline ends came to 18 bases. From germline, CDR1 is MDHEN and CDR2 SYDVKM. The CDR3 spans 15 residues. The CDR3 DNA reads TGTGCCAGCAGTAAAAGAGTCCTAGGGGTAGAAAAACTGTTTTTT. This sequence encodes CASSKRVLGVEKLFF.

The CDR3 DNA is TGTGCCAGCAACCCCCCGGAAGCTTTCTTT. Protein: CASNPPEAFF. The chain is built from TRBV7-9 and TRBJ1-1; unclear D gene. Germline V CDR1 and CDR2: SEHNR, FQNEAQ (reference sequence). The V end was cut by 7 bases, the J end by 8 bases, with 8 bases between. This CDR3 spans 10 amino acids.

The chain combines TRBV12-3 or TRBV12-4 with TRBJ1-3; possibly TRBD1 for D (6 bases). V lost 0 bases to trimming and J lost 8 bases, with 14 bases between them. CDR3 size: 15 residues. CDR3 nucleotide sequence: TGTGCCAGCAGTTTAGCGCACAGGGCTAGCGACACCATATATTTT. Translating gives CASSLAHRASDTIYF.

V and J are TRBV19 and TRBJ2-7; 10 nucleotides agree with TRBD1. Germline trimming cut 5 bases from V and 3 bases from J; bases unmatched to any gene: 7. Germline V gives CDR1 LNHDA, CDR2 SQIVND (reference sequence). CDR3 length equals 15 residues. CDR3 protein: CASSAGTGASYEQYF. Here the CDR3 DNA reads TGTGCCAGTAGTGCGGGGACAGGGGCGAGCTACGAGCAGTACTTC.

The gene calls are TRBV25-1 and TRBJ1-6; D gene unclear. From germline, CDR1 is MGHDK and CDR2 SYGVNS. This CDR3 region has 14 residues. Trimming took 6 bases from V and 0 from J, leaving 6 bases between them. The CDR3 DNA is TGTGCCAGCAGGGAAAGCTCCTATAATTCACCCCTCCACTTT. This sequence encodes CASRESSYNSPLHF.

This chain connects TRBV12-3 or TRBV12-4 to TRBJ2-4; the D is unclear. This CDR3 has 17 residues. V gave up 0 bases and J gave up 1 base, with 13 bases separating them. The CDR3 DNA sequence: TGTGCCAGCAGTTTAGCGCCCGGGTTGGGCGCCAAAAACATTCAGTACTTC. Amino acid sequence: CASSLAPGLGAKNIQYF.

The genes are TRBV6-4 and TRBJ2-2; D is unclear. The CDR3 has 13 residues. CDR1 and CDR2 (germline): MRHNA, SNTAGT. Trimming took 0 bases from V and 4 from J, leaving 3 bases between them. CDR3: CASSDSGTGELFF. The CDR3 coding sequence is TGTGCCAGCAGTGACTCGGGCACCGGGGAGCTGTTTTTT.

This chain joins TRBV14 and TRBJ1-2, with unresolved D. Germline V gene sequence: CDR1 SGHDN, CDR2 FVKESK. CDR3 size: 13 residues. V gave up 4 bases and J gave up 6 bases, with 12 bases separating them. The CDR3 here is CASSPRHLDGYTF. The CDR3 DNA is TGTGCCAGCAGCCCCAGACACCTCGATGGCTACACCTTC.

This clonotype was picked up a small number of times. CDR3 residues: CASSLDYNEQFF. CDR3 DNA sequence: TGTGCCAGCAGCCTAGATTACAATGAGCAGTTCTTC. This chain links TRBV5-5 with TRBJ2-1; D uncertain. The V and J ends lost 4 bases and 4 bases respectively, with 6 bases between them. This CDR3 region has 12 residues. CDR1 and CDR2 from the germline V gene are SGHKS and YYEKEE (reference sequence). Together with reference TRBV5-5 and TRBJ2-1, the CDR3 gives the full variable domain: DAGVTQSPTHLIKTRGQQVTLRCSPISGHKSVSWYQQVLGQGPQFIFQYYEKEERGRGNFPDRFSARQFPNYSSELNVNALLLGDSALYLCASSLDYNEQFFGPGTRLTVL.

This clonotype has only a few counts. The chain combines TRBV13 with TRBJ2-3, with TRBD1 matching over 7 bases. This CDR3 spans 15 amino acids. With V trimmed by 4 bases and J by 0 bases, 4 bases remained unmatched. Per germline, CDR1 PRHDT and CDR2 FYEKMQ (reference sequence). The CDR3 region has the DNA TGTGCCAGCAGCTCAACAGGGGAAAGCACAGATACGCAGTATTTT. It codes for CASSSTGESTDTQYF.

This chain joins TRBV29-1 and TRBJ1-2; weak D call: TRBD1 (5 bases). Germline V lookup: CDR1 SQVTM, CDR2 ANQGSEA. CDR3 size: 13 residues. V was trimmed by 5 bases and J by 6 bases, leaving 16 bases between them. CDR3 sequence: CSVKGTMGNGYTF. CDR3 nucleotides: TGCAGCGTTAAGGGGACGATGGGTAATGGCTACACCTTC.

The J gene is TRBJ2-3, the V gene TRBV2, with a weak D call TRBD2 (7 bases). Germline CDR1 SNHLY, CDR2 FYNNEI. V lost 8 bases, J lost 5 bases, and 14 bases lay in between. There are 13 residues in the CDR3. The CDR3 coding sequence is TGTGCCAGCTTCGGGGGGCGAAAAGATACGCAGTATTTT. Residues: CASFGGRKDTQYF.

This sequence joins TRBV12-3 or TRBV12-4 and TRBJ1-2; D not resolved. The CDR3 spans 14 residues. The V and J ends lost 2 bases and 4 bases respectively, with 11 bases between them. Here the CDR3 reads CASSLNPVFYGYTF. In nucleotides, the CDR3 is TGTGCCAGCAGTTTAAATCCAGTCTTCTATGGCTACACCTTC.

The chain recombines TRBV7-9 with TRBJ2-7; D might be TRBD2 (6 bases). Germline CDR1 reads SEHNR; CDR2 reads FQNEAQ (reference sequence). The CDR3 sequence is 16 residues long. V was shortened by 5 bases and J by 2 bases, with 19 bases between the two germline ends. CDR3 region: CASSPLGGELPYEQYF. The CDR3 nucleotides are TGTGCCAGCAGCCCACTGGGCGGGGAATTACCCTACGAGCAGTACTTC.

This clonotype was counted ten times or more. The chain joins TRBV7-2 to TRBJ2-1, with D possibly TRBD1 on 5 matching bases. CDR1 is SGHTA and CDR2 is FQGNSA in the germline V gene. This CDR3 has 12 amino acids. Trimming left V 6 bases short and J 9 bases short, with 12 bases between. CDR3 residues: CASSFDSVEQFF. CDR3 coding DNA: TGTGCCAGCAGTTTCGACAGCGTTGAGCAGTTCTTC.

This clonotype was seen only a few times. The V gene is TRBV7-6, the J gene TRBJ2-3; possibly TRBD2 for D (5 bases). Trimming removed 5 bases at V and 0 bases at J, with 18 bases between. The CDR3 is made up of 17 amino acids. CDR1 is SGHVS and CDR2 is FNYEAQ in the germline V gene. The CDR3 DNA is TGTGCCAGCAGCGCTAGTCCCTCGACTAAAAGCACAGATACGCAGTATTTT. This codes for CASSASPSTKSTDTQYF.

This clonotype was detected only a few times. The chain joins TRBV12-3 or TRBV12-4 to TRBJ1-2, with 7 bases fitting TRBD1. With 2 bases clipped from V and 4 bases from J, the junction kept 7 bases outside the gene matches. CDR3 length: 15 residues. Written as DNA, the CDR3 is TGTGCCAGCAGTTTATCCCGGGCAGGGGGCTATGGCTACACCTTC. This encodes CASSLSRAGGYGYTF.

This clonotype was seen more than once but under ten times. The chain combines TRBV28 with TRBJ2-1, with 11 bases matching TRBD2. This CDR3 comprises 15 residues. Germline V gives CDR1 MDHEN, CDR2 SYDVKM. V was pared by 6 bases and J by 8 bases, with 9 bases of the junction left unmatched. DNA of the CDR3: TGTGCCAGCAGAGCAACTAGCGGGGGAGAGGATGAGCAGTTCTTC. Translation: CASRATSGGEDEQFF.